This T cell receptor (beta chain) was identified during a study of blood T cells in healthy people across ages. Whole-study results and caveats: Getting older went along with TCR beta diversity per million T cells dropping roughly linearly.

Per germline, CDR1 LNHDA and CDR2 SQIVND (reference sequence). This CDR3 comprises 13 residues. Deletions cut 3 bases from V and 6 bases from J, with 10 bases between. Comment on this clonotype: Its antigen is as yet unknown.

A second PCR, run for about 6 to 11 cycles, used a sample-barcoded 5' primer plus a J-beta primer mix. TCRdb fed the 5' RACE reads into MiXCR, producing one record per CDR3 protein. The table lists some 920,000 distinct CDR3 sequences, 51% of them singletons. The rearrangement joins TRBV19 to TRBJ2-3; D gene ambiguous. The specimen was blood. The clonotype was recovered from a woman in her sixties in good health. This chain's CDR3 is CASSITGLDTQYF. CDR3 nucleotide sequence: TGTGCCAGTAGTATTACCGGGTTGGATACGCAGTATTTT.